One sample yielded the 11 T cell receptor beta chains listed below, sequenced in a study of blood T cell repertoires in COVID-19. The method was immunoSEQ multiplex PCR; TCRdb's version includes in-frame clones alone and lacks a portion of them. In the table there are some 170,000 clones, roughly 80% of which are singletons. The sample was peripheral blood. The receptors derive from a man between 60 and 75 years old with acute or convalescent COVID-19.

The chain recombines TRBV3-1 (or the pseudogene TRBV3-2) with TRBJ1-3; unclear D gene. This CDR3 has 12 amino acids. Germline V gene lookup returns CDR1 LGHDT and CDR2 YNNKEL (reference sequence). With 0 bases removed from V and 6 bases from J, the gap between germline ends came to 3 bases. This CDR3 reads CASSQEANTIYF. DNA of the CDR3: TGTGCCAGCAGCCAAGAGGCAAACACCATATATTTT.

This clone was seen only a few times. The V call is TRBV7-3, the J call TRBJ1-2; TRBD1 is a possible D gene (6 bases). The V end was cut by 2 bases, the J end by 8 bases, with 18 bases between. CDR1 and CDR2 from the germline V gene are SGHTA and FQGTGA. This CDR3 spans 15 amino acids. The CDR3 loop is CASSLVTGGRMGYTF. The DNA for the CDR3 is TGTGCCAGCAGCTTAGTGACAGGCGGGCGTATGGGCTACACCTTC.

The chain is built from TRBV5-1 and TRBJ2-6; the D is unclear. Germline V CDR1 and CDR2: SGHRS, YFSETQ. V was shortened by 2 bases and J by 0 bases, with 6 bases between the two germline ends. CDR3 length: 15 residues. CDR3 protein: CASSFTSSGANVLTF. DNA for the CDR3: TGCGCCAGCAGCTTTACATCCTCTGGGGCCAACGTCCTGACTTTC. The variable domain in full, completed from reference TRBV5-1 and TRBJ2-6, reads KAGVTQTPRYLIKTRGQQVTLSCSPISGHRSVSWYQQTPGQGLQFLFEYFSETQRNKGNFPGRFSGRQFSNSRSEMNVSTLELGDSALYLCASSFTSSGANVLTFGAGSRLTVL.

This chain connects TRBV10-2 to TRBJ2-1; 7 bases align to TRBD1. The CDR3 is 14 residues long. With V trimmed by 8 bases and J by 6 bases, 10 bases remained unmatched. Germline V gives CDR1 WSHSY, CDR2 SAAADI. CDR3 coding DNA: TGCGCCAGCCGTACCTTCGGGACAGTCAATGAGCAGTTCTTC. It translates to CASRTFGTVNEQFF.

The CDR3 loop reads CATSDRTGSYNEQFF. The CDR3 DNA reads TGTGCCACCAGTGATCGGACAGGCTCCTACAATGAGCAGTTCTTC. J is TRBJ2-1 and V is TRBV24-1, with TRBD1 identical over 7 bases. The CDR3 is 15 amino acids. In germline, CDR1 is KGHDR, CDR2 SFDVKD. Trimming at V came to 3 bases and at J to 0 bases, leaving 1 base not matched to a gene.

The chain joins TRBV18 to TRBJ2-2; tentatively, D is TRBD2 (6 bases). V lost 0 bases and J 7 bases, leaving 15 bases between the germline ends. CDR1 and CDR2 (germline): KGHSH, LQKENI. This CDR3 is built from 16 residues. CDR3 residues: CASSPPGTVRNGELFF. The CDR3 DNA reads TGTGCCAGCTCACCACCAGGGACTGTGCGTAACGGGGAGCTGTTTTTT.

The chain uses TRBV30 and TRBJ2-5; weak D call: TRBD1 (5 bases). Germline V gives CDR1 GTSNPN, CDR2 SVGIG (reference sequence). The V gene lost 7 bases and the J gene lost 2 bases, with 17 bases spanning the gap. The CDR3 runs to 14 residues. The CDR3 nucleotides are TGTGCCTCGGCGACAGAGTCAATACAAGAGACCCAGTACTTC. Protein: CASATESIQETQYF.

This clone was observed a handful of times. This chain links TRBV27 with TRBJ2-7; possible D gene TRBD1, 5 bases. The ends were cut back, 6 bases at V and 4 bases at J, with 13 bases in the middle. CDR1 is MNHEY, CDR2 SMNVEV, per germline (reference sequence). This CDR3 region has 13 residues. The CDR3 region is CASSQQGTYEQYF. The DNA of the CDR3 is TGTGCCAGCAGCCAGCAGGGCACTTACGAGCAGTACTTC.

This chain uses TRBV24-1 with TRBJ1-2; D unresolved. CDR1 KGHDR and CDR2 SFDVKD come from the germline V gene. The CDR3 is 15 residues long. Trimming shortened V by 4 bases and J by 14 bases, and 25 bases separated the two germline ends. The CDR3 bases are TGTGCCACCAGTGACTCCCTTACCCCAGGAACCCGGTTTACCTTC. It codes for CATSDSLTPGTRFTF.

CDR3 nucleotides: TGTGCCAGCAGCACCTGGACAGGGGGCCGCACAGATACGCAGTATTTT. Translated: CASSTWTGGRTDTQYF. This chain uses TRBV5-4 with TRBJ2-3; 11 nucleotides agree with TRBD1. V lost 4 bases, J lost 1 base, and 5 bases stayed unmatched. Germline lookup yields CDR1 SGHNT and CDR2 YYREEE (reference sequence). This CDR3 has 16 residues.

The chain is built from TRBV5-6 and TRBJ1-5; D is unresolved. Trimming shortened V by 0 bases and J by 4 bases, and 14 bases separated the two germline ends. The CDR3 runs to 16 residues. The germline V gene has CDR1 SGHDT and CDR2 YYEEEE. The CDR3 reads CASSLARVGPNQPQHF. The CDR3, as DNA: TGTGCCAGCAGCTTGGCGAGGGTAGGGCCGAATCAGCCCCAGCATTTT.